One T cell receptor beta chain is described in this entry. What it binds is not known. Reverse transcription of 0.5 to 1 ug RNA used random hexamers. MiXCR, run by TCRdb on the immunoSEQ multiplex PCR reads, gives a single entry per CDR3 protein. The sample lists 120,000 or so distinct CDR3 sequences, about 93% occurring once. This entry belongs to a study of CD8 T cells in Susac syndrome. Study-wide points: Clonal expansion involving Susac CD8+ cells peaked in TEMRA cells and active patients. In total CD8+ repertoires, 15 to 20 Susac-specific public clones were found, and in CD8+ TEMRA repertoires, five were found.

This CDR3 contains 16 residues. The V and J ends lost 2 bases and 9 bases respectively, with 22 bases between them. The sequence was collected from a human donor with Susac syndrome. The chain employs TRBV12-3 or TRBV12-4 and TRBJ2-5; D might be TRBD2 (6 bases). The sample consisted of CD8+ T cells from PBMCs. CDR3 sequence: CASSLSGVGGKGAQYF. In DNA, the CDR3 is TGTGCCAGCAGTTTATCGGGGGTCGGAGGTAAAGGGGCCCAGTACTTC.